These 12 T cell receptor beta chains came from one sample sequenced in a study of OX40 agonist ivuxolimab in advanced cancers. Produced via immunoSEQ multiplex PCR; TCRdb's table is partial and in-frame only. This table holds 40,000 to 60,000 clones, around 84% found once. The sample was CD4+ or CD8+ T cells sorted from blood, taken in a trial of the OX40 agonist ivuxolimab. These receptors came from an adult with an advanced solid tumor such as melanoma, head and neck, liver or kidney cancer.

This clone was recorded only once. The CDR3 DNA is TGTGCCATCAGTGATGGGACAGGGGGAGAGACCCAGTACTTC. This sequence encodes CAISDGTGGETQYF. The V call is TRBV10-3, the J call TRBJ2-5, with 11 bases identical to TRBD1. After removal of 3 bases from V and 4 bases from J, the junction contained 1 base not matched to a gene. This CDR3 comprises 14 residues. CDR1 ENHRY and CDR2 SYGVKD come from the germline V gene.

The CDR3: CASRKGQGGYGYTF. The CDR3 region has the DNA TGTGCCAGCAGGAAGGGACAGGGAGGCTATGGCTACACCTTC. The chain employs TRBV6-5 and TRBJ1-2; 9 bases align to TRBD1. The CDR3 runs 14 residues. Trimming removed 6 bases from V and 4 bases from J; junction bases left unmatched: 6. CDR1 is MNHEY and CDR2 is SVGAGI in the germline V gene.

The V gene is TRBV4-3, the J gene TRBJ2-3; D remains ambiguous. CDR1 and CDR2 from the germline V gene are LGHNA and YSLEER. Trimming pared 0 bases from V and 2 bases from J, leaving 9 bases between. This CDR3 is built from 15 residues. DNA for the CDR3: TGCGCCAGCAGCCAAGATTTGAGGCTCACAGATACGCAGTATTTT. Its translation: CASSQDLRLTDTQYF.

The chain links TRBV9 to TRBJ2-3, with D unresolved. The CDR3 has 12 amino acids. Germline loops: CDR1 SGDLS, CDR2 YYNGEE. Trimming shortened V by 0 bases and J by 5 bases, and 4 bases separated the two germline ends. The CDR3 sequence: CASSVAGDTQYF. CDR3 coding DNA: TGTGCCAGCAGCGTAGCGGGAGATACGCAGTATTTT.

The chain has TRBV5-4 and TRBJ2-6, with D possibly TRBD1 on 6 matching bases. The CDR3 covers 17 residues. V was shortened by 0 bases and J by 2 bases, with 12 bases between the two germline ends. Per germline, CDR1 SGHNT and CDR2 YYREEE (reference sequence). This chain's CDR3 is CASSLEARGTGANVLTF. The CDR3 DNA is TGTGCCAGCAGCTTGGAGGCCAGGGGAACTGGGGCCAACGTCCTGACTTTC. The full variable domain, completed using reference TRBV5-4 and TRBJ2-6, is ETGVTQSPTHLIKTRGQQVTLRCSSQSGHNTVSWYQQALGQGPQFIFQYYREEENGRGNFPPRFSGLQFPNYSSELNVNALELDDSALYLCASSLEARGTGANVLTFGAGSRLTVL.

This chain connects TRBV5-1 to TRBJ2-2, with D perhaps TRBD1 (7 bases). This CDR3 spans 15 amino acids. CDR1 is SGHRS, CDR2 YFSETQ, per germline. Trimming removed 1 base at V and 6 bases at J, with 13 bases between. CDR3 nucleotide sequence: TGCGCCAGCAGCTTGCGACAGGGAGGCGCCGGGGAGCTGTTTTTT. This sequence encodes CASSLRQGGAGELFF.

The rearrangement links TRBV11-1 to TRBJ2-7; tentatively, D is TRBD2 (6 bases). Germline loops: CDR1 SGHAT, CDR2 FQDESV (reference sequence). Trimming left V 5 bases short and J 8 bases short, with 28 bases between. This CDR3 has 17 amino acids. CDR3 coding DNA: TGTGCCAGCAGCCTGGAGACGACAGCTACCCTGGCGGGGAAGCAGTACTTC. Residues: CASSLETTATLAGKQYF.

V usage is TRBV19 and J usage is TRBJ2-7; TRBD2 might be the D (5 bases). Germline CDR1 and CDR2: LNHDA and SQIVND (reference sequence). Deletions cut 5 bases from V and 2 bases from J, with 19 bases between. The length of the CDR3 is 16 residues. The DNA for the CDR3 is TGTGCCAGTAGTGGGGATATCCGAGGAGGTGCCTACGAGCAGTACTTC. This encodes CASSGDIRGGAYEQYF. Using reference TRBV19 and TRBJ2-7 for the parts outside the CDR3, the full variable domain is DGGITQSPKYLFRKEGQNVTLSCEQNLNHDAMYWYRQDPGQGLRLIYYSQIVNDFQKGDIAEGYSVSREKKESFPLTVTSAQKNPTAFYLCASSGDIRGGAYEQYFGPGTRLTVT.

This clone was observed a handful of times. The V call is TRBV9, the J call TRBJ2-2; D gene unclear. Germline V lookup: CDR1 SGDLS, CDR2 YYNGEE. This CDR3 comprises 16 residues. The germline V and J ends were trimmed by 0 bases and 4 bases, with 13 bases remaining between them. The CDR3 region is CASSVDALLRTGELFF. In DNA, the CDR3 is TGTGCCAGCAGCGTAGATGCACTCCTCCGCACCGGGGAGCTGTTTTTT. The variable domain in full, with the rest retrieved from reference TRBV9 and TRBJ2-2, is DSGVTQTPKHLITATGQRVTLRCSPRSGDLSVYWYQQSLDQGLQFLIQYYNGEERAKGNILERFSAQQFPDLHSELNLSSLELGDSALYFCASSVDALLRTGELFFGEGSRLTVL.

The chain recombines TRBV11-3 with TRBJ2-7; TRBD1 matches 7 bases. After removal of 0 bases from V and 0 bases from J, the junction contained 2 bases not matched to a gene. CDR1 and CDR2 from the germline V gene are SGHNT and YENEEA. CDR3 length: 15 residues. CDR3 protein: CASSLDRGFSYEQYF. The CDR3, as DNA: TGTGCCAGCAGCTTAGACAGGGGGTTCTCCTACGAGCAGTACTTC.

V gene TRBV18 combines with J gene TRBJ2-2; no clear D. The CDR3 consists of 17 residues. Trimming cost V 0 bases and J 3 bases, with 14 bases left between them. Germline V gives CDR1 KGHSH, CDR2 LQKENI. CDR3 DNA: TGTGCCAGCTCACCACCGCGAGTTTATCGGGACACCGGGGAGCTGTTTTTT. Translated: CASSPPRVYRDTGELFF. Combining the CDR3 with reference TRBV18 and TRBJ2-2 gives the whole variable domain NAGVMQNPRHLVRRRGQEARLRCSPMKGHSHVYWYRQLPEEGLKFMVYLQKENIIDESGMPKERFSAEFPKEGPSILRIQQVVRGDSAAYFCASSPPRVYRDTGELFFGEGSRLTVL.

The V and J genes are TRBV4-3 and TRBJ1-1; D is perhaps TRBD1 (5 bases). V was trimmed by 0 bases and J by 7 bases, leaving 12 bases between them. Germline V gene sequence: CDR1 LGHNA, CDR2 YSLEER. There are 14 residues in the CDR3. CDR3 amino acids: CASSQERRAGEAFF. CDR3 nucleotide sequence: TGCGCCAGCAGCCAAGAACGCAGGGCGGGTGAAGCTTTCTTT.